What follows describes a single T cell receptor (beta chain). This specimen comes from a study of CD8 T cells in Susac syndrome. When the RNA was reverse transcribed, random hexamers were used with an input of about 0.5 to 1 ug. Using its own MiXCR run on the immunoSEQ multiplex PCR reads, TCRdb lists one record per CDR3 protein. The sample comprises about 210,000 distinct CDR3 sequences, approximately 94% of which are singletons, and around 0.1% rests with the top ten. This CDR3 comprises 11 residues. The germline V and J ends were trimmed by 5 bases and 12 bases, with 14 bases remaining between them. Germline-derived CDR1 and CDR2 are GTSNPN and SVGIG (reference sequence).

This receptor was obtained from a human donor in good health. This sequence joins TRBV30 and TRBJ2-1, with D tentatively TRBD1 (5 bases). Input material: CD4+ T cells from PBMCs. The CDR3 loop reads CAWAVKTGQFF. In DNA, the CDR3 is TGTGCCTGGGCCGTAAAAACAGGGCAGTTCTTC.